This T cell receptor beta chain was identified in a study of STAT5B mutations in CD4+ large granular lymphocyte leukemia. The CDR3 is 16 residues long. The V end was cut by 6 bases, the J end by 3 bases, with 19 bases between. Germline V gives CDR1 MNHEY, CDR2 SMNVEV (reference sequence). Clones were sequenced by immunoSEQ multiplex PCR, and TCRdb holds only the in-frame ones, with some missing. The repertoire holds about 21,000 clones, with over 65% as singletons. V gene TRBV27 combines with J gene TRBJ2-3; TRBD2 might be the D (7 bases). Specimen: CD4+ T cells from blood buffy coats. This sequence originates from a human donor in good health. CDR3: CASRPRGGGGTDTQYF. CDR3 sequence (DNA): TGTGCCAGCAGACCAAGGGGGGGCGGAGGGACAGATACGCAGTATTTT.